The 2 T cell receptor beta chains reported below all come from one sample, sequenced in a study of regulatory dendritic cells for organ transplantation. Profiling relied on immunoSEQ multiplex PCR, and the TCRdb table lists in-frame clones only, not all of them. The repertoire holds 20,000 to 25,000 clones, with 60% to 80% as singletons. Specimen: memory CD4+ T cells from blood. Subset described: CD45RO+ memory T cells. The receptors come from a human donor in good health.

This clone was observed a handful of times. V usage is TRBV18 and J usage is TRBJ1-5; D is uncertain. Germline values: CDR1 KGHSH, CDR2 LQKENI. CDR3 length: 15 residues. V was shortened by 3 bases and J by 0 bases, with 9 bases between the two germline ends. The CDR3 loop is CASSPEQNSNQPQHF. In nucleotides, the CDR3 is TGTGCCAGCTCACCGGAGCAAAATAGCAATCAGCCCCAGCATTTT.

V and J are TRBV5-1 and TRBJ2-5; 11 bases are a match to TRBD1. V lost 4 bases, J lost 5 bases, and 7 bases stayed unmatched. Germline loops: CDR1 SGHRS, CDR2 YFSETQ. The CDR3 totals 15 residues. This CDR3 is CASSPGQGARETQYF. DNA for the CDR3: TGCGCCAGCAGCCCTGGACAGGGGGCCAGGGAGACCCAGTACTTC.